This T cell receptor (beta chain) is drawn from a study of T cells in localized non-small cell lung cancer. The method was immunoSEQ multiplex PCR; TCRdb's version includes in-frame clones alone and lacks a portion of them. The sample carries roughly 10,000 clones, 29% recorded once. CDR1 LNHDA and CDR2 SQIVND come from the germline V gene (reference sequence). V was pared by 3 bases and J by 7 bases, with 13 bases between. The CDR3 is 14 amino acids. The source is a man aged 40 to 70 with stage I lung adenocarcinoma. This chain uses TRBV19 with TRBJ1-5, with a tentative D call TRBD1 (6 bases). This specimen was lung tumor tissue, taken before any cancer treatment. The CDR3 loop reads CASSIRGAGQPQHF. The DNA of the CDR3 is TGTGCCAGTAGTATTCGGGGGGCGGGACAGCCCCAGCATTTT. Drawing the rest from reference TRBV19 and TRBJ1-5, the complete variable domain is DGGITQSPKYLFRKEGQNVTLSCEQNLNHDAMYWYRQDPGQGLRLIYYSQIVNDFQKGDIAEGYSVSREKKESFPLTVTSAQKNPTAFYLCASSIRGAGQPQHFGDGTRLSIL.